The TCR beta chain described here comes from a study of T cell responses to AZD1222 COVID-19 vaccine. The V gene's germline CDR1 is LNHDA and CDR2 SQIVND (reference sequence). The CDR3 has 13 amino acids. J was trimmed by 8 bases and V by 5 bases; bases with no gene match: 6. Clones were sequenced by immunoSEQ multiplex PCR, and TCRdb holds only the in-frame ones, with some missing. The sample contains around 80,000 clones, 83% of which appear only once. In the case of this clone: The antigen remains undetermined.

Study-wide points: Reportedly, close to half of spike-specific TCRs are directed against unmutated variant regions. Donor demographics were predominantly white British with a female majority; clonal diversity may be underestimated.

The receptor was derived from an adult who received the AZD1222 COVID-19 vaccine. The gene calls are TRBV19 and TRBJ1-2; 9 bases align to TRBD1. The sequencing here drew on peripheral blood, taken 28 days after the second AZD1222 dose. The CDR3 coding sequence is TGTGCCAGTAGTCCAACAGGGGGCGGCGGCTACACCTTC. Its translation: CASSPTGGGGYTF.